The 30 T cell receptor beta chains presented below share a single source sample, sequenced in a study of T cells after yellow fever vaccination (dated by TCRdb to between 2017 and 2020). The treatment or condition label of this sample denotes: live attenuated yellow fever vaccine strain. The library was generated by 5' RACE. The reads were generated on an Illumina HiSeq 2500. The public reads were reprocessed in TCRdb via fastp at Q25 and MiXCR, keeping in-frame beta chains. Each entry is one CDR3 protein sequence, shown with its most common DNA and genes. The sample table shows just under 600,000 distinct CDR3 sequences, and approximately 15% are seen once. The ten most abundant clones make up over 11% of the sample. The material was PBMCs, obtained on the day of the yellow fever booster vaccination. All receptors come from a man younger than 40 who received the YFV17D yellow fever vaccine.

This sequence joins TRBV12-3 or TRBV12-4 and TRBJ2-1; D not certain. This CDR3 has 12 amino acids. V lost 4 bases and J lost 10, with 11 bases in between. The CDR3 sequence: CASSSLPREQFF. In DNA, the CDR3 is TGTGCCAGCAGTTCGCTCCCCAGAGAGCAGTTCTTC.

Only a few counts were recorded for this clonotype. The rearrangement links TRBV3-1 to TRBJ2-2, with 12 nucleotides matching TRBD2. Germline CDR1 and CDR2: LGHDT and YNNKEL (reference sequence). Unmatched junction bases numbered 5, after V lost 4 bases and J lost 2 bases. The CDR3 covers 17 residues. The CDR3 is CASSPVTSGSNTGELFF. The CDR3 DNA sequence: TGTGCCAGCAGCCCTGTGACTAGCGGGAGCAACACCGGGGAGCTGTTTTTT.

J is TRBJ2-7 and V is TRBV3-1; tentative D call: TRBD2 (5 bases). Trimming stripped 1 base from V and 3 bases from J, with 13 bases between. Germline CDR1 and CDR2: LGHDT and YNNKEL (reference sequence). This CDR3 comprises 15 residues. The CDR3 sequence is CASSQGPQTNYEQYF. In nucleotides, the CDR3 is TGTGCCAGCAGCCAAGGCCCCCAGACTAACTACGAGCAGTACTTC.

The chain links TRBV7-8 to TRBJ2-4; possibly TRBD2 for D (5 bases). The CDR3 is 17 residues long. V was clipped by 4 bases and J by 1 base, with 17 bases between them. Germline V gene data show CDR1 as SGHVS and CDR2 as FQNEAQ. CDR3 protein: CASSYGGLTKAKNIQYF. Here the CDR3 DNA reads TGTGCCAGCAGCTACGGTGGACTGACTAAGGCCAAAAACATTCAGTACTTC.

J is TRBJ2-5 and V is TRBV5-1; 7 nucleotides align to TRBD2. This CDR3 region has 13 residues. Looked up from germline, CDR1 is SGHRS and CDR2 is YFSETQ. Trimming took 4 bases from V and 4 from J; bases not matched to a gene: 4. The chain's CDR3 is CASSGTSAETQYF. For the CDR3, the DNA is TGCGCCAGCAGCGGAACTAGCGCAGAGACCCAGTACTTC. The full variable domain, rest sourced from reference TRBV5-1 and TRBJ2-5, is KAGVTQTPRYLIKTRGQQVTLSCSPISGHRSVSWYQQTPGQGLQFLFEYFSETQRNKGNFPGRFSGRQFSNSRSEMNVSTLELGDSALYLCASSGTSAETQYFGPGTRLLVL.

The chain couples TRBV5-1 to TRBJ2-3; possibly TRBD2 for D (5 bases). Germline V gene data show CDR1 as SGHRS and CDR2 as YFSETQ. Trimming pared 5 bases from V and 4 bases from J, leaving 20 bases between. The CDR3 contains 16 residues. This chain's CDR3 is CASRGSGLLGADTQYF. The CDR3 DNA follows: TGCGCCAGCAGGGGGTCCGGACTCCTTGGCGCAGATACGCAGTATTTT.

The V call is TRBV9, the J call TRBJ2-5; the D gene could be TRBD1 or TRBD2 (5 bases each). V lost 0 bases and J 0 bases, leaving 9 bases between the germline ends. Germline V CDR1 and CDR2: SGDLS, YYNGEE. This CDR3 is 15 amino acids long. CDR3 sequence reads: CASSVAWGYQETQYF. In DNA form, the CDR3 reads TGTGCCAGCAGCGTAGCTTGGGGGTACCAAGAGACCCAGTACTTC. Based on the CDR3 plus reference TRBV9 and TRBJ2-5, the full variable domain is DSGVTQTPKHLITATGQRVTLRCSPRSGDLSVYWYQQSLDQGLQFLIQYYNGEERAKGNILERFSAQQFPDLHSELNLSSLELGDSALYFCASSVAWGYQETQYFGPGTRLLVL.

The V gene is TRBV7-2, the J gene TRBJ2-4, with unresolved D. This CDR3 has 13 residues. Trimming shortened V by 8 bases and J by 0 bases, and 8 bases separated the two germline ends. Germline-derived CDR1 and CDR2 are SGHTA and FQGNSA. CDR3 loop: CASASQAKNIQYF. CDR3 DNA: TGTGCCAGCGCCTCTCAAGCCAAAAACATTCAGTACTTC. The entire variable domain, with the rest obtained from reference TRBV7-2 and TRBJ2-4, is as follows: GAGVSQSPSNKVTEKGKDVELRCDPISGHTALYWYRQSLGQGLEFLIYFQGNSAPDKSGLPSDRFSAERTGGSVSTLTIQRTQQEDSAVYLCASASQAKNIQYFGAGTRLSVL.

This clonotype was found a few times. This chain uses TRBV19 with TRBJ2-3, with unresolved D. V was shortened by 5 bases and J by 4 bases, with 10 bases between the two germline ends. The germline gives CDR1 LNHDA, CDR2 SQIVND (reference sequence). CDR3 length: 13 residues. The CDR3: CASSPRRSDTQYF. Here the CDR3 DNA reads TGTGCCAGTAGTCCTCGAAGGTCAGATACGCAGTATTTT. Together with reference TRBV19 and TRBJ2-3, the CDR3 gives the full variable domain: DGGITQSPKYLFRKEGQNVTLSCEQNLNHDAMYWYRQDPGQGLRLIYYSQIVNDFQKGDIAEGYSVSREKKESFPLTVTSAQKNPTAFYLCASSPRRSDTQYFGPGTRLTVL.

J is TRBJ2-1 and V is TRBV6-2 or TRBV6-3; 9 nucleotides match TRBD1. With 6 bases clipped from V and 8 bases from J, the junction kept 11 bases outside the gene matches. Per germline, CDR1 MNHEY and CDR2 SVGEGT. This CDR3 is built from 15 residues. CDR3 sequence: CASRATGGFFDEQFF. In DNA form, the CDR3 reads TGTGCCAGCAGGGCCACAGGGGGCTTTTTTGATGAGCAGTTCTTC.

The chain combines TRBV15 with TRBJ2-1, with D possibly TRBD1 on 5 matching bases. The length of the CDR3 is 13 residues. Germline CDR1 is LNHNV and CDR2 is YYDKDF (reference sequence). V dropped 4 bases and J dropped 8 bases, with 12 bases sitting between them. As DNA, the CDR3 is TGTGCCACCAGCATTGACAGCGTTGATGAGCAGTTCTTC. This codes for CATSIDSVDEQFF.

V is TRBV20-1 and J is TRBJ2-7, with no clear D. The V gene lost 3 bases and the J gene lost 3 bases, with 15 bases spanning the gap. Germline-derived CDR1 and CDR2 are DFQATT and SNEGSKA (reference sequence). There are 14 residues in the CDR3. CDR3 residues: CSARSPRQFYEQYF. The CDR3 nucleotides read TGCAGTGCTAGGTCACCTCGACAATTCTACGAGCAGTACTTC.

The chain employs TRBV7-9 and TRBJ2-5, with TRBD1 as a possible D gene (6 bases). CDR1 SEHNR and CDR2 FQNEAQ come from the germline V gene (reference sequence). The CDR3 has 17 amino acids. V dropped 2 bases and J dropped 1 base, with 17 bases sitting between them. The CDR3: CASSLKGGQRLQETQYF. CDR3 in DNA: TGTGCCAGCAGCTTAAAAGGCGGACAGAGGCTCCAAGAGACCCAGTACTTC.

This chain links TRBV3-1 with TRBJ2-7; D is unclear. Trimming cost V 1 base and J 4 bases, with 8 bases left between them. This CDR3 region has 13 residues. Germline values: CDR1 LGHDT, CDR2 YNNKEL (reference sequence). In DNA, the CDR3 is TGTGCCAGCAGCCAAGTGGCACGGTACGAGCAGTACTTC. This translates into CASSQVARYEQYF.

This rearrangement joins TRBV10-3 to TRBJ2-1, with TRBD2 matching 10 bases. V lost 7 bases to trimming and J lost 7 bases; unmatched junction nucleotides: 7. Germline assignment: CDR1 ENHRY and CDR2 SYGVKD. This CDR3 is 14 amino acids long. The DNA of the CDR3 is TGTGCCATCAATCTAGCGGGAGAGTATAATGAGCAGTTCTTC. This gives the protein CAINLAGEYNEQFF.

V is TRBV29-1 and J is TRBJ2-1; D is unclear. Germline V CDR1 and CDR2: SQVTM, ANQGSEA. Trimming took off 6 bases at V and 5 bases at J, with 14 bases between the two ends. The CDR3 contains 13 residues. The DNA for the CDR3 is TGCAGCGTCGCGGCAACGCCTAACAATGAGCAGTTCTTC. Its protein product is CSVAATPNNEQFF.

This clonotype came up a few times. This rearrangement joins TRBV15 to TRBJ1-1; a weak D match, TRBD1 (6 bases). The CDR3 loop spans 14 amino acids. Germline V lookup: CDR1 LNHNV, CDR2 YYDKDF (reference sequence). The V and J ends lost 5 bases and 3 bases respectively, with 13 bases between them. For the CDR3, the DNA is TGTGCCACCAGCGGTGGACAGCTTTACACTGAAGCTTTCTTT. As protein: CATSGGQLYTEAFF.

The count of this clonotype is one. This could be a read error, since a much larger clone is one nucleotide away. The chain links TRBV25-1 to TRBJ2-1; perhaps TRBD2 as D (10 bases). CDR1 and CDR2 (germline): MGHDK, SYGVNS. Trimming removed 4 bases from V and 5 bases from J, with 27 bases in between. The CDR3 totals 19 residues. DNA for the CDR3: TGTGCCAGCAGTGCCGGGACTAGCGAGAAGGGGACAGGGAACAATGAGCAGTTCTTC. Translation gives CASSAGTSEKGTGNNEQFF.

V and J are TRBV5-4 and TRBJ2-1; maybe TRBD2 (5 bases). Germline CDR1 and CDR2: SGHNT and YYREEE (reference sequence). The CDR3 is 16 residues long. Trimming pared 3 bases from V and 2 bases from J, leaving 15 bases between. Written as DNA, the CDR3 is TGTGCCAGCAGCTCACACAGCGGTACAACCTACAATGAGCAGTTCTTC. Protein product: CASSSHSGTTYNEQFF.

The V call is TRBV18, the J call TRBJ2-2; maybe TRBD2 (5 bases). V lost 3 bases and J lost 3, with 14 bases in between. The CDR3 is 16 amino acids. Germline CDR1 is KGHSH and CDR2 is LQKENI. CDR3 residues: CASSPKVLRDTGELFF. In DNA, the CDR3 is TGTGCCAGCTCACCGAAGGTATTGCGGGACACCGGGGAGCTGTTTTTT.

This clonotype has just a few counts. This rearrangement joins TRBV5-6 to TRBJ2-1; 7 bases are a match to TRBD2. The germline CDR1 and CDR2 sequences are SGHDT and YYEEEE. J was trimmed by 1 base and V by 0 bases; bases with no gene match: 4. This CDR3 region has 16 residues. As DNA, the CDR3 is TGTGCCAGCAGCTTGGGAGCGGGAACATCCTACAATGAGCAGTTCTTC. Translation gives CASSLGAGTSYNEQFF.

The DNA of the CDR3 is TGTGCCAGCAGCTTTAGCAGACAGGGCACAGATACGCAGTATTTT. Its protein product is CASSFSRQGTDTQYF. The chain couples TRBV7-2 to TRBJ2-3; possibly TRBD1 for D (6 bases). The germline gives CDR1 SGHTA, CDR2 FQGNSA. Trimming removed 3 bases from V and 1 base from J, with 11 bases in between. The CDR3 extends over 15 amino acids.

The rearrangement uses TRBV6-1 and TRBJ2-7; D possibly uses TRBD1 or TRBD2 (5 bases each). CDR3 length equals 13 residues. V lost 7 bases, J lost 4 bases, and 14 bases lay in between. CDR1 and CDR2 from the germline V gene are MNHNS and SASEGT. The CDR3 sequence: CASKPGPVYEQYF. DNA of the CDR3: TGTGCCAGCAAACCGGGACCTGTTTACGAGCAGTACTTC.

This clonotype was seen only a few times. This chain connects TRBV5-4 to TRBJ2-5; the match to TRBD2 covers 9 bases. V dropped 3 bases and J dropped 7; count of bases not matched to a gene: 10. CDR3 size: 15 residues. Germline V gene data show CDR1 as SGHNT and CDR2 as YYREEE (reference sequence). The CDR3 nucleotides read TGTGCCAGCAGCTCTCTAGCGGGGCCGATGCGGACCCAGTACTTC. The encoded protein is CASSSLAGPMRTQYF.

This clonotype was seen a handful of times. The CDR3 nucleotides read TGTGCCAGCAGCCAAGACGCGGCTAGCGGGAAAGAGACCCAGTACTTC. This codes for CASSQDAASGKETQYF. The chain joins TRBV3-1 to TRBJ2-5; 9 nucleotides match TRBD2. The CDR3 loop spans 16 amino acids. Germline V CDR1 and CDR2: LGHDT, YNNKEL (reference sequence). The ends lost 0 bases at V and 3 bases at J; junction bases unmatched: 5.

This chain joins TRBV20-1 and TRBJ2-1, with TRBD1 matching over 7 bases. V shed 3 bases, J shed 3 bases, and the junction held 5 bases outside the gene matches. The CDR3 contains 14 residues. The V gene's germline CDR1 is DFQATT and CDR2 SNEGSKA (reference sequence). This CDR3 is CSARGDRVYNEQFF. CDR3 in DNA: TGCAGTGCTAGGGGTGACAGGGTCTACAATGAGCAGTTCTTC.

The chain combines TRBV20-1 with TRBJ2-2, with a tentative D call TRBD2 (5 bases). Per the germline V gene, CDR1 is DFQATT and CDR2 is SNEGSKA (reference sequence). The V end was cut by 1 base, the J end by 6 bases, with 12 bases between. The CDR3 loop spans 14 amino acids. The CDR3 spells CSARAGVGPGELFF. CDR3 in DNA: TGCAGTGCTAGAGCCGGGGTAGGCCCCGGGGAGCTGTTTTTT.

This clonotype was picked up a small number of times. The chain uses TRBV5-6 and TRBJ2-3, with 8 bases lining up with TRBD1. CDR1 is SGHDT and CDR2 is YYEEEE in the germline V gene. Germline trimming cut 0 bases from V and 1 base from J; bases unmatched to any gene: 1. The CDR3 totals 15 residues. The CDR3: CASSLGGQGTDTQYF. CDR3 DNA sequence: TGTGCCAGCAGCTTGGGGGGACAGGGCACAGATACGCAGTATTTT.

This clonotype was seen more than once but under ten times. The chain has TRBV29-1 and TRBJ2-7; tentative D call: TRBD2 (5 bases). V was shortened by 3 bases and J by 5 bases, with 11 bases between the two germline ends. Germline V gene sequence: CDR1 SQVTM, CDR2 ANQGSEA. CDR3 size: 12 residues. Written as DNA, the CDR3 is TGCAGCGTTGACAGTCCAGCGGACGAGCAGTACTTC. Translated: CSVDSPADEQYF.

This clonotype was observed a handful of times. J is TRBJ2-7 and V is TRBV7-2; D possibly corresponds to TRBD1 (5 bases). This CDR3 region has 13 residues. Trimming shortened V by 5 bases and J by 7 bases, and 15 bases separated the two germline ends. The germline CDR1 and CDR2 sequences are SGHTA and FQGNSA. CDR3: CASSVIQGREQYF. CDR3 DNA: TGTGCCAGCAGCGTAATCCAGGGCCGAGAGCAGTACTTC.